The 6 T cell receptor beta chains in this list originate from one sample, sequenced in a study of tumor and adjacent non-tumor tissue in lung cancer. This sample's RNA came from whole unsorted tissue. Three rounds of nested PCR, following a modified ARM-PCR protocol, produced the TCRbeta library. TCRdb re-called the multiplex PCR reads through MiXCR, storing one row per CDR3 protein. The sample has about 200,000 distinct CDR3 sequences, around 70% seen once; the top ten hold under 30%. The sequenced material came from lung tumor tissue. The source is a man between 60 and 75 years old with non-small cell lung cancer.

A remark on this clonotype: Relative to the germline gene, one junction end is altered; a read error may explain this. The chain has TRBV11-2 and TRBJ2-1, with TRBD2 identical over 8 bases. CDR1 and CDR2 (germline): SGHAT, FQNNGV. The CDR3 runs 14 residues. The CDR3 nucleotides are TGTGCCAGCAGCTTAGCGGGGGGGTACAATGAGCAGCTCTTT. Its translation: CASSLAGGYNEQLF.

Comments on this clonotype: A read error may produce the germline difference seen at one junction end. The chain couples TRBV6-2 or TRBV6-3 to TRBJ2-5; TRBD2 aligns across 8 bases. Germline V CDR1 and CDR2: MNHEY, SVGEGT. The CDR3 loop spans 13 amino acids. CDR3 sequence reads: CVSSYVREGTQYF. In DNA form, the CDR3 reads TGTGTCAGCAGTTACGTCCGGGAGGGGACCCAGTACTTC.

A word on this clonotype: The junction does not match germline at one end; this may be a read error. This chain uses TRBV20-1 with TRBJ1-1, with D hard to call. Germline V gene lookup returns CDR1 DFQATT and CDR2 SNEGSKA (reference sequence). The CDR3 contains 13 residues. CDR3 DNA: TGCAGTGCCGAGGTCCTGCCTGCCACTGAAGATTTCTTT. Its translation is CSAEVLPATEDFF.

As for this clonotype: Just one base apart from a much larger clone, this may be a read error. The V gene is TRBV5-4, the J gene TRBJ2-1; 12 nucleotides line up with TRBD2. The CDR3 loop spans 17 amino acids. Germline trimming cut 0 bases from V and 12 bases from J; bases unmatched to any gene: 13. CDR1 SGHNT and CDR2 YYREEE come from the germline V gene (reference sequence). The DNA of the CDR3 is TGTGCCAGCAGCTTGGACCCCTCACTAGCGGGAGGTACCTTGCAGTTCTTC. It specifies CASSLDPSLAGGTLQFF.

This clonotype was detected ten times or more. The chain carries TRBV12-3 or TRBV12-4 and TRBJ2-1, with D perhaps TRBD2 (6 bases). The length of the CDR3 is 17 residues. V dropped 5 bases and J dropped 8 bases, with 25 bases sitting between them. The CDR3 protein is CASSPKRQGLKGYEQFF. In DNA, the CDR3 is TGTGCCAGCAGTCCCAAACGCCAAGGACTAAAGGGTTATGAGCAGTTCTTC.

This chain joins TRBV7-9 and TRBJ2-2; tentative D call: TRBD2 (5 bases). The CDR3 covers 15 residues. Trimming pared 5 bases from V and 4 bases from J, leaving 14 bases between. Germline V gives CDR1 SEHNR, CDR2 FQNEAQ (reference sequence). The CDR3 reads CASSIDYAGTGELFF. Written as DNA, the CDR3 is TGTGCCAGCAGCATAGACTACGCAGGCACCGGGGAGCTGTTTTTT.